The clone carrying this T cell receptor beta chain has just a few counts. What it recognizes is unknown. Production of TCR cDNA was by 5'RACE template switching, which also added a universal primer site and UMIs. MiXCR was run by TCRdb on the 5' RACE reads, yielding one entry per CDR3 protein. Of a few hundred thousand distinct CDR3 sequences listed, 6.2% are singletons. The source of the sample is a study of T cells after yellow fever vaccination. Germline assignment: CDR1 SGHAT and CDR2 FQNNGV. The CDR3 contains 17 residues. Trimming removed 1 base from V and 2 bases from J, with 16 bases in between. Findings of the study overall: The secondary T-cell response peaked on day 5, not day 15, but was weaker. Any FACS-sorted repertoire could hold abundant clonotypes that contaminate it from the bulk population. The booster response re-showed most primary clones: around 97% CD4, almost 90% CD8.

The starting material was PBMCs, obtained 5 days after the yellow fever booster vaccination. The source of this sequence is a man under 40 who received the YFV17D yellow fever vaccine. This rearrangement joins TRBV11-2 to TRBJ2-3; tentatively, D is TRBD2 (6 bases). The CDR3 here is CASSLVLGSGATDTQYF. CDR3 DNA sequence: TGTGCCAGCAGCTTAGTACTAGGTAGCGGAGCCACAGATACGCAGTATTTT.